What follows are 30 T cell receptor beta chains derived from one specimen sequenced in a study of blood T cells in healthy people across ages. It was with a sample-barcoded 5' primer and a J-beta primer mix that a second PCR of roughly 7 to 12 cycles was run. TCRdb re-called the 5' RACE reads through MiXCR, storing one row per CDR3 protein. The table shows around 1,000,000 distinct CDR3 sequences, with 20% to 25% occurring only once. This sample was also put to use in a study of T cells of mothers and their children.

Sequencing was carried out using blood. The receptors here all came from a girl aged 2 to 9 in good health.

The chain carries TRBV9 and TRBJ2-7; D possibly corresponds to TRBD1 (6 bases). Germline V lookup: CDR1 SGDLS, CDR2 YYNGEE. Trimming removed 6 bases from V and 3 bases from J, with 19 bases in between. CDR3 length: 15 amino acids. Here the CDR3 DNA reads TGTGCCAGCACCAAAACAAAAGACAGGAACTACGAGCAGTACTTC. This encodes CASTKTKDRNYEQYF.

This clonotype was picked up a small number of times. V is TRBV7-3 and J is TRBJ2-2; a possible D gene is TRBD2 (6 bases). This CDR3 is 13 amino acids long. From germline, CDR1 is SGHTA and CDR2 FQGTGA. The V end lost 10 bases, the J end lost 6 bases, and 15 bases lay between the germline ends. As DNA, the CDR3 is TGTGCCAACGGTACGGGGGATGCCGGGGAGCTGTTTTTT. This codes for CANGTGDAGELFF.

This clonotype was seen a few times. The rearrangement joins TRBV10-3 to TRBJ2-7; the match to TRBD2 covers 13 bases. J lost 0 bases, V lost 4 bases, and 3 bases had no gene match. CDR1 ENHRY and CDR2 SYGVKD come from the germline V gene. The CDR3 contains 16 residues. The CDR3 loop is CAISGRTSGSSYEQYF. CDR3 nucleotides: TGTGCCATCAGTGGCCGGACTAGCGGGAGCTCCTACGAGCAGTACTTC.

The chain carries TRBV29-1 and TRBJ1-3; tentative D call: TRBD1 (5 bases). Germline V lookup: CDR1 SQVTM, CDR2 ANQGSEA. This CDR3 has 14 residues. V dropped 6 bases and J dropped 2 bases, with 14 bases sitting between them. The DNA of the CDR3 is TGCAGCGTCCAAGCGGGGGGTGCTGGAAACACCATATATTTT. Its protein is CSVQAGGAGNTIYF.

The chain couples TRBV9 to TRBJ2-3, with TRBD1 matching 7 bases. Trimming removed 0 bases from V and 4 bases from J; junction bases left unmatched: 14. The CDR3 consists of 18 residues. Germline V CDR1 and CDR2: SGDLS, YYNGEE. The DNA of the CDR3 is TGTGCCAGCAGCGTAGCTACGATGACAGGGACCCTGGCAGATACGCAGTATTTT. Translating gives CASSVATMTGTLADTQYF.

A few counts support this clonotype. The chain combines TRBV28 with TRBJ2-2, with D uncertain. Trimming took 8 bases from V and 0 from J, leaving 7 bases between them. CDR1 and CDR2 from the germline V gene are MDHEN and SYDVKM. The CDR3 runs 13 residues. CDR3 sequence: CASQASNTGELFF. The DNA for the CDR3 is TGTGCCAGCCAAGCCTCGAACACCGGGGAGCTGTTTTTT.

The CDR3 reads CASSLVSSPYYEQYF. The CDR3 DNA is TGTGCCAGCAGCTTAGTTTCCAGCCCTTACTACGAGCAGTACTTC. V and J are TRBV7-8 and TRBJ2-7; no clear D gene. Per the germline V gene, CDR1 is SGHVS and CDR2 is FQNEAQ. The CDR3 spans 15 residues. V dropped 1 base and J dropped 3 bases, with 13 bases sitting between them. Based on the CDR3 plus reference TRBV7-8 and TRBJ2-7, the full variable domain is GAGVSQSPRYKVAKRGQDVALRCDPISGHVSLFWYQQALGQGPEFLTYFQNEAQLDKSGLPSDRFFAERPEGSVSTLKIQRTQQEDSAVYLCASSLVSSPYYEQYFGPGTRLTVT.

The chain carries TRBV19 and TRBJ2-6; D unresolved. This CDR3 is built from 16 residues. V was pared by 8 bases and J by 2 bases, with 16 bases between. Germline CDR1 LNHDA, CDR2 SQIVND (reference sequence). CDR3 nucleotide sequence: TGTGCCAGTTTAGGCTCGATGGTCCCTGGGGCCAACGTCCTGACTTTC. This codes for CASLGSMVPGANVLTF.

The V and J genes are TRBV6-6 and TRBJ2-5, with unresolved D. Germline lookup yields CDR1 MNHNY and CDR2 SVGAGI (reference sequence). Trimming left V 6 bases short and J 5 bases short, with 16 bases between. The CDR3 contains 14 residues. CDR3 residues: CASSAGPSPETQYF. Here the CDR3 DNA reads TGTGCCAGCAGCGCCGGGCCCTCACCCGAGACCCAGTACTTC.

The genes are TRBV6-6 and TRBJ1-2; possible D gene TRBD1, 5 bases. V gave up 6 bases and J gave up 8 bases, with 16 bases separating them. Germline-derived CDR1 and CDR2 are MNHNY and SVGAGI (reference sequence). The CDR3 extends over 13 amino acids. The CDR3 sequence: CASSPQEGRGYTF. The CDR3 nucleotides are TGTGCCAGCAGCCCACAGGAGGGGCGAGGCTACACCTTC.

The chain couples TRBV9 to TRBJ2-7, with D hard to call. In germline, CDR1 is SGDLS, CDR2 YYNGEE. Between the trimmed V and J ends, which lost 0 bases and 0 bases, there was a span of 7 bases. The CDR3 has 14 amino acids. CDR3 region: CASSVAPDSYEQYF. CDR3 nucleotide sequence: TGTGCCAGCAGCGTAGCTCCAGACTCCTACGAGCAGTACTTC.

The chain recombines TRBV6-2 or TRBV6-3 with TRBJ1-5; D ambiguous. Germline V gene sequence: CDR1 MNHEY, CDR2 SVGEGT. This CDR3 has 14 residues. Trimming stripped 2 bases from V and 4 bases from J, with 9 bases between. DNA of the CDR3: TGTGCCAGCAGTTACATGCAGCCAAATCAGCCCCAGCATTTT. Its protein is CASSYMQPNQPQHF.

The chain uses TRBV2 and TRBJ2-5, with D possibly TRBD1 on 7 matching bases. Germline V gives CDR1 SNHLY, CDR2 FYNNEI. The germline V and J ends were trimmed by 7 bases and 1 base, with 13 bases remaining between them. There are 14 residues in the CDR3. The CDR3 DNA sequence: TGTGCCAGCACCCAGGGGGGTGTCCAAGAGACCCAGTACTTC. It codes for CASTQGGVQETQYF.

The chain recombines TRBV10-3 with TRBJ1-2; D unresolved. The CDR3 runs to 15 residues. Deletions cut 2 bases from V and 5 bases from J, with 15 bases between. Germline V gives CDR1 ENHRY, CDR2 SYGVKD. In nucleotides, the CDR3 is TGTGCCATCAGTGAGCGGGAGGACGGAGGTTATGGCTACACCTTC. Protein: CAISEREDGGYGYTF.

The gene calls are TRBV28 and TRBJ2-7; the D is unclear. V was clipped by 4 bases and J by 1 base, with 5 bases between them. There are 12 residues in the CDR3. Germline CDR1 and CDR2: MDHEN and SYDVKM. CDR3 region: CASSYHSYEQYF. The CDR3 DNA reads as TGTGCCAGCAGTTACCATTCCTACGAGCAGTACTTC.

This clonotype was detected ten times or more. The chain couples TRBV6-4 to TRBJ1-2; 7 bases are a match to TRBD1. In germline, CDR1 is MRHNA, CDR2 SNTAGT. V dropped 0 bases and J dropped 4; count of bases not matched to a gene: 2. This CDR3 contains 14 residues. CDR3 sequence reads: CASSDSRDSYGYTF. The CDR3 DNA follows: TGTGCCAGCAGTGACTCACGGGACAGCTATGGCTACACCTTC.

The CDR3 reads CASSPTWDRDPGDEQFF. CDR3 coding DNA: TGTGCCAGCAGTCCTACCTGGGACCGGGATCCGGGGGATGAGCAGTTCTTC. V is TRBV28 and J is TRBJ2-1, with D possibly being TRBD2 (6 bases). Germline V gene data show CDR1 as MDHEN and CDR2 as SYDVKM. The length of the CDR3 is 17 residues. V lost 5 bases, J lost 8 bases, and 25 bases lay in between.

The table lists this clonotype with a count of one. The J gene is TRBJ1-5, the V gene TRBV24-1, with D possibly being TRBD1 (5 bases). Germline values: CDR1 KGHDR, CDR2 SFDVKD. The CDR3 is 14 amino acids. Trimming removed 2 bases from V and 1 base from J, with 5 bases in between. Here the CDR3 DNA reads TGTGCCACCAGTGATTGGGACAGCAATCAGCCCCAGCATTTT. Residues: CATSDWDSNQPQHF.

This chain connects TRBV9 to TRBJ2-2, with a tentative D call TRBD2 (5 bases). Trimming cost V 4 bases and J 7 bases, with 14 bases left between them. The CDR3 extends over 14 amino acids. The germline V gene has CDR1 SGDLS and CDR2 YYNGEE. The CDR3 loop reads CASSSGLNGGELFF. DNA of the CDR3: TGTGCCAGCAGCAGCGGCCTCAACGGCGGGGAGCTGTTTTTT.

The CDR3 spells CSARASGRSADEQFF. The CDR3 DNA follows: TGCAGTGCTAGAGCTAGCGGGAGATCTGCCGATGAGCAGTTCTTC. V usage is TRBV20-1 and J usage is TRBJ2-1; 10 bases match TRBD2. The CDR3 consists of 15 residues. CDR1 is DFQATT, CDR2 SNEGSKA, per germline (reference sequence). The J segment lost 8 bases and the V segment lost 1 base, leaving 8 bases of the junction unmatched.

J is TRBJ2-3 and V is TRBV9; TRBD1 might be the D (5 bases). The germline gives CDR1 SGDLS, CDR2 YYNGEE. The CDR3 totals 13 residues. Trimming removed 4 bases from V and 4 bases from J, with 10 bases in between. The CDR3 coding sequence is TGTGCCAGCAGCACGCAGACAGCAGATACGCAGTATTTT. Translated: CASSTQTADTQYF.

This clonotype has more than one count but fewer than ten. This chain uses TRBV20-1 with TRBJ2-7, with TRBD2 matching 11 bases. CDR1 and CDR2 (germline): DFQATT, SNEGSKA (reference sequence). CDR3 size: 18 residues. Losses at the gene ends were 5 bases for V and 0 bases for J; bases not matched to a gene: 15. The CDR3 bases are TGCAGTGCTCAAACCCGCCTAGCGGGGGGTACTAGCTCCTACGAGCAGTACTTC. This codes for CSAQTRLAGGTSSYEQYF.

This clonotype was found a few times. The chain combines TRBV20-1 with TRBJ2-7, with 11 positions matching TRBD1. V dropped 3 bases and J dropped 6; count of bases not matched to a gene: 16. Germline V gene data show CDR1 as DFQATT and CDR2 as SNEGSKA (reference sequence). The CDR3 runs to 17 residues. The CDR3 reads CSARPLRTGGDRGEQYF. Written as DNA, the CDR3 is TGCAGTGCTAGGCCCCTCCGGACAGGGGGCGACCGAGGCGAGCAGTACTTC.

V and J are TRBV20-1 and TRBJ1-4; the D gene is possibly TRBD1 (6 bases). The CDR3 loop spans 13 amino acids. The germline V gene encodes CDR1 DFQATT and CDR2 SNEGSKA (reference sequence). V shed 5 bases and J shed 8 bases, with 15 bases lying between them. The DNA of the CDR3 is TGCAGTGCTTCTGAGGGGGGAAGGGAAAAACTGTTTTTT. Translating it yields CSASEGGREKLFF.

Concerning this clonotype: One end of the junction is discordant with germline, which a read error may explain. J is TRBJ1-1 and V is TRBV7-2; D may be TRBD1 (5 bases). This CDR3 has 13 amino acids. Germline-derived CDR1 and CDR2 are SGHTA and FQGNSA. The CDR3 region is CASRATDSTEAVF. CDR3 coding DNA: TGTGCCAGCAGGGCGACTGACAGCACTGAAGCTGTCTTT. The whole variable domain, filled in from reference TRBV7-2 and TRBJ1-1, reads GAGVSQSPSNKVTEKGKDVELRCDPISGHTALYWYRQSLGQGLEFLIYFQGNSAPDKSGLPSDRFSAERTGGSVSTLTIQRTQQEDSAVYLCASRATDSTEAVFGQGTRLTVV.

The chain couples TRBV27 to TRBJ2-7, with D maybe TRBD1 (6 bases). The CDR3 contains 13 residues. Germline CDR1 is MNHEY and CDR2 is SMNVEV (reference sequence). Between the trimmed V and J ends, which lost 6 bases and 7 bases, there was a span of 16 bases. This CDR3 reads CASRLGGAEEQYF. The CDR3 DNA reads as TGTGCCAGCAGACTTGGGGGCGCGGAAGAGCAGTACTTC.

This clonotype was detected only a few times. This chain links TRBV7-2 with TRBJ1-6; D is possibly TRBD1 (6 bases). The CDR3 is made up of 16 amino acids. The germline V gene encodes CDR1 SGHTA and CDR2 FQGNSA. Trimming left V 1 base short and J 10 bases short, with 17 bases between. The CDR3 nucleotides are TGTGCCAGCAGCTTAGGGTTGGGGGCATTCGGATCACCCCTCCACTTT. Encoded protein: CASSLGLGAFGSPLHF.

The V and J genes are TRBV28 and TRBJ1-4; no definite D call. The CDR3 is 14 amino acids. The V end lost 3 bases, the J end lost 8 bases, and 13 bases lay between the germline ends. The germline V gene has CDR1 MDHEN and CDR2 SYDVKM. CDR3 bases: TGTGCCAGCAGTTTTATCGGGCCGGGGGAAAAACTGTTTTTT. It is translated as CASSFIGPGEKLFF.

This clonotype has just a few counts. CDR3 sequence: CATALAEETQYF. The CDR3 region has the DNA TGTGCCACCGCACTAGCGGAAGAGACCCAGTACTTC. The chain combines TRBV28 with TRBJ2-5, with 8 bases lining up with TRBD2. The CDR3 runs to 12 residues. V shed 10 bases, J shed 3 bases, and the junction held 4 bases outside the gene matches. In germline, CDR1 is MDHEN, CDR2 SYDVKM.

Here the CDR3 reads CATSVTGTGEETQYF. CDR3 DNA sequence: TGTGCCACCAGTGTCACCGGGACAGGGGAAGAGACCCAGTACTTC. The V call is TRBV24-1, the J call TRBJ2-5, with 10 bases aligning to TRBD1. This CDR3 is built from 15 residues. The germline CDR1 and CDR2 sequences are KGHDR and SFDVKD. V lost 5 bases to trimming and J lost 3 bases; unmatched junction nucleotides: 5.